A single sample is the source of the 27 T cell receptor beta chains below, sequenced in a study of blood T cell repertoires in COVID-19. Assay used: immunoSEQ multiplex PCR; TCRdb lists only in-frame clones, some missing. The sample carries about 200,000 clones, around nine tenths recorded once. The sequenced material came from peripheral blood. The origin of the receptors is a man aged 45-65 years with COVID-19, enrolled during active disease.

V is TRBV9 and J is TRBJ2-5; D unclear. V dropped 4 bases and J dropped 5 bases, with 15 bases sitting between them. The CDR3 totals 14 residues. Germline values: CDR1 SGDLS, CDR2 YYNGEE. The CDR3 region has the DNA TGTGCCAGCAGCCCGGGTCAGATGAAGGAGACCCAGTACTTC. It translates to CASSPGQMKETQYF.

This clone was recorded a few times. The chain is built from TRBV9 and TRBJ2-3; 7 nucleotides align to TRBD1. The CDR3 covers 15 residues. Germline loops: CDR1 SGDLS, CDR2 YYNGEE. V was pared by 4 bases and J by 3 bases, with 8 bases of the junction left unmatched. CDR3 loop: CASSFHRGTTDTQYF. The CDR3 nucleotides read TGTGCCAGCAGCTTTCACAGGGGAACGACAGATACGCAGTATTTT.

The J gene is TRBJ1-2, the V gene TRBV2; 8 positions match TRBD1. The germline V gene has CDR1 SNHLY and CDR2 FYNNEI. V trimming: 6 bases; J trimming: 8 bases; junction bases outside the gene matches: 11. The CDR3 sequence is 14 residues long. DNA of the CDR3: TGTGCCAGCAGCGCCGACAGGGGAAGAGGCGGCTACACCTTC. Its translation is CASSADRGRGGYTF.

The CDR3 here is CASSLDPGFNEKLFF. The CDR3, as DNA: TGCGCCAGCAGCTTAGATCCGGGATTTAATGAAAAACTGTTTTTT. The chain couples TRBV5-1 to TRBJ1-4, with D unresolved. V was pared by 2 bases and J by 4 bases, with 12 bases between. Germline loops: CDR1 SGHRS, CDR2 YFSETQ. The CDR3 runs to 15 residues.

The CDR3 spells CASSPRGQGGNYGYTF. In DNA form, the CDR3 reads TGTGCCAGCAGCCCAAGGGGACAGGGGGGGAACTATGGCTACACCTTC. The V and J genes are TRBV7-2 and TRBJ1-2; 11 bases are a match to TRBD1. CDR1 and CDR2 from the germline V gene are SGHTA and FQGNSA. The V gene end was trimmed by 5 bases and the J gene end by 2 bases; junction bases not matched to a gene: 7. The CDR3 runs 16 residues.

This rearrangement joins TRBV5-6 to TRBJ2-7; 8 nucleotides line up with TRBD2. With 4 bases clipped from V and 0 bases from J, the junction kept 6 bases outside the gene matches. CDR3 length equals 15 residues. Germline CDR1 SGHDT, CDR2 YYEEEE. CDR3 loop: CASSRGGTGSYEQYF. The CDR3 DNA sequence: TGTGCCAGCAGCCGCGGGGGGACGGGCTCCTACGAGCAGTACTTC.

The V gene is TRBV4-1, the J gene TRBJ2-7; D is unclear. The CDR3 runs 13 residues. Germline loops: CDR1 MGHRA, CDR2 YSYEKL. Trimming left V 1 base short and J 3 bases short, with 7 bases between. CDR3 in amino acids: CASSQGRNYEQYF. For the CDR3, the DNA is TGCGCCAGCAGCCAAGGGCGGAACTACGAGCAGTACTTC.

The chain carries TRBV5-1 and TRBJ1-4, with TRBD1 identical over 7 bases. Per the germline V gene, CDR1 is SGHRS and CDR2 is YFSETQ. The junction had 1 base not matched to a gene; V was cut back by 0 bases and J by 5 bases. This CDR3 comprises 14 residues. The CDR3 region has the DNA TGCGCCAGCAGCTTGGACAGGGGCAATGAAAAACTGTTTTTT. Translation gives CASSLDRGNEKLFF.

Details on this clone: Other DNA sequences in this sample translate to the same CDR3. The rearrangement joins TRBV15 to TRBJ2-3; 9 bases match TRBD1. The CDR3 loop spans 14 amino acids. V was clipped by 3 bases and J by 6 bases; unmatched bases: 4. The germline V gene encodes CDR1 LNHNV and CDR2 YYDKDF (reference sequence). The CDR3 sequence: CATSRGQGLDTQYF. The DNA of the CDR3 is TGTGCCACCAGCAGGGGACAGGGACTTGATACGCAGTATTTT.

The gene calls are TRBV6-5 and TRBJ2-7; the D is unclear. The germline V gene encodes CDR1 MNHEY and CDR2 SVGAGI. The CDR3 has 14 residues. The germline V and J ends were trimmed by 6 bases and 3 bases, with 15 bases remaining between them. The CDR3 DNA is TGTGCCAGCAGGACCCTAGTCGGCCGCTACGAGCAGTACTTC. Translation: CASRTLVGRYEQYF.

CDR3 loop: CASSLEGDIYGYTF. The CDR3 nucleotides read TGTGCCAGCAGCTTGGAAGGGGATATTTATGGCTACACCTTC. This chain links TRBV5-8 with TRBJ1-2, with D tentatively TRBD1 (5 bases). The CDR3 length is 14 residues. The germline V gene has CDR1 SGHTS and CDR2 YDEGEE. The ends were cut back, 0 bases at V and 5 bases at J, with 11 bases in the middle.

This chain connects TRBV27 to TRBJ1-2, with D possibly matching TRBD1 (6 bases). In germline, CDR1 is MNHEY, CDR2 SMNVEV (reference sequence). V lost 6 bases and J 8 bases, leaving 22 bases between the germline ends. The CDR3 extends over 15 amino acids. The CDR3 nucleotides read TGTGCCAGCAGGTCTGCCGGGACATCCTTCGGCGGCTACACCTTC. Its protein is CASRSAGTSFGGYTF.

This chain connects TRBV7-2 to TRBJ1-4; 8 nucleotides line up with TRBD1. V lost 5 bases to trimming and J lost 7 bases; unmatched junction nucleotides: 6. In germline, CDR1 is SGHTA, CDR2 FQGNSA. The CDR3 runs 14 residues. This CDR3 reads CASSPRTGSEKLFF. Written as DNA, the CDR3 is TGTGCCAGCAGCCCAAGGACAGGGTCTGAAAAACTGTTTTTT.

This clone was observed a single time. The chain links TRBV18 to TRBJ2-5, with 11 bases that match TRBD2. The CDR3 is made up of 16 amino acids. Germline V gene sequence: CDR1 KGHSH, CDR2 LQKENI. The V gene end was trimmed by 2 bases and the J gene end by 3 bases; junction bases not matched to a gene: 5. The CDR3 DNA sequence: TGTGCCAGCTCACCAAGGCTAGCGGGGGGCAAAGAGACCCAGTACTTC. As protein: CASSPRLAGGKETQYF. The variable domain in full, completed from reference TRBV18 and TRBJ2-5, reads NAGVMQNPRHLVRRRGQEARLRCSPMKGHSHVYWYRQLPEEGLKFMVYLQKENIIDESGMPKERFSAEFPKEGPSILRIQQVVRGDSAAYFCASSPRLAGGKETQYFGPGTRLLVL.

The CDR3 protein is CASSLDLIAGGNGNEQFF. The CDR3 nucleotides read TGCGCCAGCAGCTTGGACCTAATTGCGGGGGGTAATGGCAATGAGCAGTTCTTC. The chain joins TRBV5-1 to TRBJ2-1; TRBD2 agrees at 8 bases. Germline CDR1 is SGHRS and CDR2 is YFSETQ. The V segment lost 0 bases and the J segment 6 bases; nucleotides outside the gene matches: 14. The CDR3 has 18 amino acids.

This clone came up a few times. The CDR3: CASSSRRLVNNEQFF. The CDR3, as DNA: TGTGCCAGCAGCTCCCGAAGACTAGTAAACAATGAGCAGTTCTTC. V is TRBV7-8 and J is TRBJ2-1, with a weak D call TRBD2 (6 bases). Germline loops: CDR1 SGHVS, CDR2 FQNEAQ. Trimming shortened V by 4 bases and J by 5 bases, and 15 bases separated the two germline ends. This CDR3 region has 15 residues.

CDR3 in DNA: TGTGCCAGCAGCTTAGGTGGGACTTACCAAGAGACCCAGTACTTC. This translates into CASSLGGTYQETQYF. The chain joins TRBV11-2 to TRBJ2-5; weak D call: TRBD2 (6 bases). This CDR3 is 15 amino acids long. Trimming removed 1 base at V and 0 bases at J, with 9 bases between. The V gene's germline CDR1 is SGHAT and CDR2 FQNNGV.

A remark on this clone: This sample includes further DNA sequences coding for the same CDR3. The V and J genes are TRBV30 and TRBJ1-5, with a weak D call TRBD1 (6 bases). CDR1 GTSNPN and CDR2 SVGIG come from the germline V gene (reference sequence). Trimming stripped 5 bases from V and 0 bases from J, with 8 bases between. CDR3 length equals 13 residues. The CDR3 loop reads CAWSGDSNQPQHF. CDR3 bases: TGTGCCTGGTCAGGGGATAGCAATCAGCCCCAGCATTTT.

The chain is built from TRBV14 and TRBJ1-4; 8 nucleotides line up with TRBD1. There are 15 residues in the CDR3. With V trimmed by 3 bases and J by 11 bases, 11 bases remained unmatched. Per the germline V gene, CDR1 is SGHDN and CDR2 is FVKESK. CDR3 sequence (DNA): TGTGCCAGCAGCCAGCAGACAGGGGCGGCCGAGAAACTGTTTTTT. It encodes CASSQQTGAAEKLFF.

This chain joins TRBV2 and TRBJ2-5; possible D gene TRBD2, 7 bases. V lost 7 bases, J lost 4 bases, and 13 bases lay in between. The CDR3 is 13 amino acids. Germline CDR1 reads SNHLY; CDR2 reads FYNNEI. CDR3 protein: CASMVGGGETQYF. The CDR3 region has the DNA TGTGCCAGCATGGTGGGAGGGGGAGAGACCCAGTACTTC.

The chain combines TRBV19 with TRBJ2-2; 10 positions match TRBD2. The junction had 2 bases not matched to a gene; V was cut back by 4 bases and J by 3 bases. CDR1 is LNHDA, CDR2 SQIVND, per germline (reference sequence). The CDR3 runs to 15 residues. CDR3 sequence reads: CASSTLAGDTGELFF. CDR3 nucleotide sequence: TGTGCCAGTAGTACCCTAGCGGGAGACACCGGGGAGCTGTTTTTT.

This clone was found a few times. The rearrangement joins TRBV2 to TRBJ2-7; TRBD2 agrees at 7 bases. CDR1 is SNHLY, CDR2 FYNNEI, per germline. The CDR3 extends over 14 amino acids. The V gene end was trimmed by 7 bases and the J gene end by 4 bases; junction bases not matched to a gene: 10. The CDR3 DNA follows: TGTGCCAGCAAGTACGGACTAGACACTTACGAGCAGTACTTC. It encodes CASKYGLDTYEQYF.

The chain recombines TRBV5-4 with TRBJ1-1; D possibly corresponds to TRBD1 (5 bases). CDR3 size: 14 residues. CDR1 and CDR2 (germline): SGHNT, YYREEE (reference sequence). Trimming removed 0 bases at V and 5 bases at J, with 11 bases between. The CDR3, as DNA: TGTGCCAGCAGCTTGGGGGGCGGTCGGACTGAAGCTTTCTTT. Protein product: CASSLGGGRTEAFF.

CDR3 in amino acids: CASAEGASYNEQFF. The CDR3 DNA reads as TGTGCCAGCGCCGAGGGGGCGTCGTACAATGAGCAGTTCTTC. This chain connects TRBV25-1 to TRBJ2-1, with 7 bases fitting TRBD1. The CDR3 contains 14 residues. Germline V CDR1 and CDR2: MGHDK, SYGVNS. The ends lost 8 bases at V and 4 bases at J; junction bases unmatched: 8.

This clone showed up just once. This chain joins TRBV7-9 and TRBJ1-2; D is ambiguous. The CDR3 runs 12 residues. The germline gives CDR1 SEHNR, CDR2 FQNEAQ (reference sequence). Trimming took 3 bases from V and 3 from J, leaving 5 bases between them. The CDR3 protein is CASSLGDYGYTF. DNA of the CDR3: TGTGCCAGCAGCTTGGGCGACTATGGCTACACCTTC.

This sequence joins TRBV3-1 (or the pseudogene TRBV3-2) and TRBJ2-7; D uncertain. Germline V gene lookup returns CDR1 LGHDT and CDR2 YNNKEL (reference sequence). V was cut by 0 bases and J by 11 bases, with 14 bases left in between. The CDR3 runs to 13 residues. The CDR3 spells CASSQESILGKYF. The CDR3 DNA sequence: TGTGCCAGCAGCCAAGAATCTATCTTGGGCAAGTACTTC.

This sequence joins TRBV19 and TRBJ2-5, with 7 bases identical to TRBD1. Germline V CDR1 and CDR2: LNHDA, SQIVND (reference sequence). With V trimmed by 4 bases and J by 4 bases, 9 bases remained unmatched. This CDR3 is 15 amino acids long. CDR3 amino acids: CASSRTTGFGETQYF. The CDR3 DNA follows: TGTGCCAGTAGTAGGACGACAGGGTTTGGAGAGACCCAGTACTTC.